This TCR beta chain was profiled in a study of shared clonotypes between healthy human individuals. The assay was immunoSEQ multiplex PCR, and TCRdb's table has in-frame clones only and misses some. The sample has about 480,000 clones, about three quarters seen once. The donors, all of them Caucasian adults, lived in Nashville, Tennessee. In unsorted samples, genomic DNA was obtained using around 100 million PBMCs. The sample was PBMCs. The sequence derives from a woman in her thirties or forties in good health. Some clones in this sample may be carry-over from other donors' samples.

The CDR3 region has the DNA TGCGCCAGCAGCCCACGACAGGGGGGCCGGGAGACCCAGTACTTC. Residues: CASSPRQGGRETQYF. The chain has TRBV4-1 and TRBJ2-5; 9 bases fit TRBD1. Trimming cost V 4 bases and J 5 bases; bases outside gene matches: 8. The CDR3 extends over 15 amino acids. Germline-derived CDR1 and CDR2 are MGHRA and YSYEKL.